This is a list of T cell receptor beta chains from one sample in a study of T cells in narcolepsy. Sequencing used immunoSEQ multiplex PCR; TCRdb keeps in-frame clones, though not all of them. The table lists some 32,000 clones, roughly four fifths of them singletons. The sample taken for sequencing was CD45RA- memory CD4+ T cells from PBMCs. Receptors were obtained from a human donor with narcolepsy. The CDR3 runs from the conserved cysteine through the conserved F or W. A D gene is named only where the DNA matches it firmly. The size entry is marked missing in some rows and otherwise reads once, few, many or a size class.

clone size	J gene	D gene	V gene	CDR3 protein	CDR3 DNA
once	TRBJ2-1	NA	TRBV28	CASSLSGAYNEQFF	TGTGCCAGCAGTTTATCGGGGGCCTACAATGAGCAGTTCTTC
NA	TRBJ2-7	TRBD1	TRBV7-7	CASDFRSNRGCEQYF	TGTGCTAGCGACTTTAGGTCGAACAGGGGCTGTGAGCAGTACTTC
NA	TRBJ2-7	TRBD1	TRBV5-1	CASSRTGGSGEQYF	TGCGCCAGCAGCAGGACAGGGGGATCCGGCGAGCAGTACTTC
once	TRBJ2-3	NA	TRBV21-1	CASSGRARSDTQYF	TGTGCCAGCAGCGGCAGGGCCAGGTCAGATACGCAGTATTTT
NA	TRBJ2-3	TRBD2	TRBV2	CASRGRDTDTQYF	TGTGCCAGCAGGGGGAGGGACACAGATACGCAGTATTTT
NA	TRBJ1-1	NA	TRBV29-1	CSVANTEAFF	TGCAGCGTTGCAAACACTGAAGCTTTCTTT
NA	TRBJ2-7	NA	TRBV29-1	CSGTEGHEQYF	TGCAGCGGGACGGAGGGGCATGAGCAGTACTTC
NA	TRBJ2-3	NA	TRBV7-9	CASSLGRASTDTQYF	TGTGCCAGCAGCTTAGGCAGGGCATCCACAGATACGCAGTATTTT
NA	TRBJ2-7	NA	TRBV5-1	CASGVSGYGHEQYF	TGCGCCAGCGGAGTTTCAGGGTATGGCCACGAGCAGTACTTC
once	TRBJ1-5	NA	TRBV6-1	CASSGGIQPQHF	TGTGCCAGCAGTGGTGGGATCCAGCCCCAGCATTTT
few	TRBJ1-1	NA	TRBV7-9	CASSLREGTEAFF	TGTGCCAGCAGCCTCAGGGAGGGCACTGAAGCTTTCTTT
NA	TRBJ2-6	NA	TRBV7-8	CASSLTRVAGANVLTF	TGTGCCAGCAGCCTCACGAGGGTGGCTGGGGCCAACGTCCTGACTTTC
NA	TRBJ2-2	TRBD2	TRBV5-1	CASSRLTAGGLAGELFF	TGCGCCAGCAGCCGACTTACAGCGGGAGGGCTGGCTGGGGAGCTGTTTTTT
NA	TRBJ2-1	NA	TRBV6-1	CASSPMGSATEQFF	TGTGCCAGCAGTCCTATGGGATCTGCGACTGAGCAGTTCTTC
few	TRBJ1-2	NA	TRBV6-1	CASSLGVSGYTF	TGTGCCAGCTCCCTGGGCGTGTCCGGCTACACCTTC
NA	TRBJ2-1	NA	TRBV7-7	CASSTQRGSEQFF	TGTGCCAGCAGCACACAAAGAGGGAGTGAGCAGTTCTTC
NA	TRBJ1-6	NA	TRBV11-2	CASSPQTVPSYNSPLHF	TGTGCCAGCAGCCCCCAGACAGTACCCTCCTATAATTCACCCCTCCACTTT
NA	TRBJ2-5	NA	TRBV5-1	CASSSAYQETQYF	TGCGCCAGCAGCTCGGCGTACCAAGAGACCCAGTACTTC
NA	TRBJ1-5	NA	TRBV28	CATRLAGTSQPQHF	TGTGCCACTCGATTGGCAGGGACATCTCAGCCCCAGCATTTT
NA	TRBJ1-2	NA	TRBV15	CATSRDKRIIPTHGYTF	TGTGCCACCAGCAGAGATAAGAGGATCATCCCCACCCATGGCTACACCTTC
NA	TRBJ2-7	NA	TRBV28	CASSLSGELNEQYF	TGTGCCAGCAGCCTGTCGGGGGAATTGAACGAGCAGTACTTC
NA	TRBJ1-6	NA	TRBV9	CASSVGGFDSPLHF	TGTGCCAGCAGCGTAGGAGGGTTTGATTCACCCCTCCACTTT
few	TRBJ2-3	NA	TRBV11-2	CASSLYQDTQYF	TGTGCCAGCAGCTTATATCAAGATACGCAGTATTTT
once	TRBJ2-2	TRBD1	TRBV10-1	CASSTGEPTGELFF	TGCGCCAGCAGTACAGGGGAACCTACCGGGGAGCTGTTTTTT
NA	TRBJ1-5	TRBD1	TRBV2	CASNPGQGHQPQHF	TGTGCCAGCAATCCGGGACAGGGTCATCAGCCCCAGCATTTT
NA	TRBJ1-2	NA	TRBV5-1	CASSSNPGTPTGYTF	TGCGCCAGCAGCTCGAACCCCGGGACACCCACGGGCTACACCTTC
NA	TRBJ2-2	TRBD1	TRBV28	CASSKTGGATSTGELFF	TGTGCCAGCAGCAAGACAGGGGGAGCGACGAGCACCGGGGAGCTGTTTTTT
NA	TRBJ2-1	NA	TRBV5-1	CASSQGLSDEQFF	TGCGCCAGCAGCCAAGGACTAAGCGATGAGCAGTTCTTC
once	TRBJ2-7	NA	TRBV7-9	CASSRYGQTYEQYF	TGTGCCAGCAGCCGCTATGGACAGACCTACGAGCAGTACTTC
NA	TRBJ1-1	NA	TRBV7-9	CASSLRGGAGTEAFF	TGTGCCAGCAGCTTGCGGGGGGGCGCAGGCACTGAAGCTTTCTTT
NA	TRBJ2-5	NA	TRBV19	CASSGTAQETQYF	TGTGCCAGTAGCGGGACGGCTCAAGAGACCCAGTACTTC
NA	TRBJ2-7	TRBD2	TRBV6-6	CASSYSASGTYEQYF	TGTGCCAGCAGTTACTCGGCTAGCGGGACCTACGAGCAGTACTTC
NA	TRBJ2-7	NA	TRBV6-5	CASWTVSYEQYF	TGTGCCAGCTGGACGGTCTCCTACGAGCAGTACTTC
NA	TRBJ2-7	TRBD2	TRBV15	CATSTLSSSGVHEQYF	TGTGCCACCAGCACCCTATCGAGTAGCGGGGTGCACGAGCAGTACTTC
NA	TRBJ2-7	NA	TRBV6-5	CASSSPPYEQYF	TGTGCCAGCAGTTCCCCACCATACGAGCAGTACTTC
once	TRBJ1-3	NA	TRBV19	CASSIGVGSSGNTIYF	TGTGCCAGTAGTATCGGAGTAGGTAGCTCTGGAAACACCATATATTTT
NA	TRBJ2-7	NA	TRBV12-2	CASRLALGPQLRQYF	TGTGCAAGTCGCTTAGCGCTGGGGCCCCAGCTTCGGCAGTACTTC
NA	TRBJ2-2	NA	TRBV9	CASSVSGNKNTGELFF	TGTGCCAGCAGCGTTTCCGGGAACAAGAACACCGGGGAGCTGTTTTTT
NA	TRBJ1-4	NA	TRBV30	CAWRAQVSFEKLFF	TGTGCCTGGAGGGCACAGGTTAGCTTTGAAAAACTGTTTTTT
NA	TRBJ1-3	NA	TRBV6-5	CASSYSTGSGNTIYF	TGTGCCAGCAGTTACTCGACAGGCTCTGGAAACACCATATATTTT
few	TRBJ1-1	NA	TRBV28	CASGNGAMNTEAFF	TGTGCCAGCGGTAATGGGGCGATGAACACTGAAGCTTTCTTT
NA	TRBJ1-1	NA	TRBV4-2	CASSQGHKPNTEAFF	TGTGCCAGCAGCCAGGGACATAAACCGAACACTGAAGCTTTCTTT
NA	TRBJ2-7	NA	TRBV7-2	CASSLASRLMYF	TGTGCCAGCAGCTTAGCTTCCAGGCTGATGTACTTC